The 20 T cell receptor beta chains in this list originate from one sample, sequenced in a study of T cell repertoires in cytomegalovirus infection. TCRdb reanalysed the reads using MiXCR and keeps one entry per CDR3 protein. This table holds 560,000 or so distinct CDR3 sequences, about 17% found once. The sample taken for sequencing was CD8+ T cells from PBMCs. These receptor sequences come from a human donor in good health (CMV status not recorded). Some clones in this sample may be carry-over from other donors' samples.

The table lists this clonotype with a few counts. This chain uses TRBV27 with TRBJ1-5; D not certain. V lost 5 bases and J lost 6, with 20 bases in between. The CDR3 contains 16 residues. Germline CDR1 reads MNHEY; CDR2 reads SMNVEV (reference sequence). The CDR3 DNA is TGTGCCAGCAGTCCCTCCCATGGGGAGGTCGGTCAGCCCCAGCATTTT. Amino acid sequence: CASSPSHGEVGQPQHF.

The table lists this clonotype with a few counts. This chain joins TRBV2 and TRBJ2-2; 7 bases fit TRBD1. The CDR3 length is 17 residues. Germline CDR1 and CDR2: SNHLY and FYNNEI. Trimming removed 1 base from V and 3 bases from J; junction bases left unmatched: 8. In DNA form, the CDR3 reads TGTGCCAGCAGTGAAGGGCCGGGACAGCGAGACACCGGGGAGCTGTTTTTT. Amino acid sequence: CASSEGPGQRDTGELFF. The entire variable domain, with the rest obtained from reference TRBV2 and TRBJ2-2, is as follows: EPEVTQTPSHQVTQMGQEVILRCVPISNHLYFYWYRQILGQKVEFLVSFYNNEISEKSEIFDDQFSVERPDGSNFTLKIRSTKLEDSAMYFCASSEGPGQRDTGELFFGEGSRLTVL.

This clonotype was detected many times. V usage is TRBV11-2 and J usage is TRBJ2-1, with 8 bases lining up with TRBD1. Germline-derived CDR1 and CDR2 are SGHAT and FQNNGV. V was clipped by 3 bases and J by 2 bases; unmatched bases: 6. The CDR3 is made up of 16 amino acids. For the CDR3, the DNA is TGTGCCAGCAGCTTGGAAGGACAGGGTGCCTACAATGAGCAGTTCTTC. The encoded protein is CASSLEGQGAYNEQFF.

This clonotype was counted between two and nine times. For the CDR3, the DNA is TGTGCCAGCACCGCAGGGACTGAAGCTTTCTTT. Its translation: CASTAGTEAFF. The chain couples TRBV7-2 to TRBJ1-1; weak D call: TRBD1 (5 bases). The CDR3 extends over 11 amino acids. V was cut by 7 bases and J by 5 bases, with 8 bases left in between. Germline CDR1 and CDR2: SGHTA and FQGNSA.

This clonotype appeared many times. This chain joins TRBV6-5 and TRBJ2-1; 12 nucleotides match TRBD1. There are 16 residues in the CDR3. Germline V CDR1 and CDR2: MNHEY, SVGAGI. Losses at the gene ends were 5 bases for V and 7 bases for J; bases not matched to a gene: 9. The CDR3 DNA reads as TGTGCCAGCAGTCCCGCGGGACAGGGGGCGGCGAATGAGCAGTTCTTC. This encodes CASSPAGQGAANEQFF.

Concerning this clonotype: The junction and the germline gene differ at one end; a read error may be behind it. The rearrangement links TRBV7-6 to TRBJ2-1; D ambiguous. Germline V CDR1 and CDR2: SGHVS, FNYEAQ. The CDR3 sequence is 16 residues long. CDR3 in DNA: TGTGCAAGCAGATTGTTGGGAATATCCAAATACAATGAGACGTTCTTC. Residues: CASRLLGISKYNETFF.

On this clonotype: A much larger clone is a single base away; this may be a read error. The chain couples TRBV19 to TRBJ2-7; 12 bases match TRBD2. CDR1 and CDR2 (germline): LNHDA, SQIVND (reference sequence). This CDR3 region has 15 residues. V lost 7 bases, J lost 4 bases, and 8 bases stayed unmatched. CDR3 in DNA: TGTGCCAGTACTCCCGAGACTAGCGGGAGTTACGAGCAGTACTTC. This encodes CASTPETSGSYEQYF.

In nucleotides, the CDR3 is TGTGCCACCAGCATTAGGCGGGACAGTTCTAATGAAAAACTGTTTTTT. Amino acid sequence: CATSIRRDSSNEKLFF. The chain combines TRBV15 with TRBJ1-4, with TRBD1 matching over 7 bases. The length of the CDR3 is 16 residues. V lost 4 bases, J lost 3 bases, and 8 bases stayed unmatched. Germline V CDR1 and CDR2: LNHNV, YYDKDF (reference sequence).

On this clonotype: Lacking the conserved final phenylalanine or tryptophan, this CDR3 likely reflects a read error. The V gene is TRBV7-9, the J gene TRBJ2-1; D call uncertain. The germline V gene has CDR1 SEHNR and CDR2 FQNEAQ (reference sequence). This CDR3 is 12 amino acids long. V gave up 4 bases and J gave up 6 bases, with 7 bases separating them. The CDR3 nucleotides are TGTGCCAGCAGCTCGTTGGGCAATGAGCAGTTCTCC. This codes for CASSSLGNEQFS.

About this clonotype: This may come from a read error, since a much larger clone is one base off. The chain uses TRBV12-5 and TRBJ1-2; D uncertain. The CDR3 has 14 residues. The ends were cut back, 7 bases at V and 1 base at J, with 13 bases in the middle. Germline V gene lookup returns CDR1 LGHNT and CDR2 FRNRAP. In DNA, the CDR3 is TGTGCTAGTGCTTCGGTCCGGGGTAACTATGGCTACACCTTC. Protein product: CASASVRGNYGYTF.

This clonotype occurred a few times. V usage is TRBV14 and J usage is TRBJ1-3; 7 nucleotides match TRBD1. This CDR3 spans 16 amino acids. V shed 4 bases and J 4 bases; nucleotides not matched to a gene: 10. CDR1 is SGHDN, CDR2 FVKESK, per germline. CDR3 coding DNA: TGTGCCAGCAGCCCGGGACAGCGGCTAGCCGGAAACACCATATATTTT. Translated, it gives CASSPGQRLAGNTIYF.

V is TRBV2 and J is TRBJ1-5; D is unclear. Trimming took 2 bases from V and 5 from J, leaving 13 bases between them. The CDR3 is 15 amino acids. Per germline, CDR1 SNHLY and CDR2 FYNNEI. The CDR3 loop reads CASSETGSPYQPQHF. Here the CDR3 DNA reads TGTGCCAGCAGTGAAACGGGGTCCCCCTATCAGCCCCAGCATTTT.

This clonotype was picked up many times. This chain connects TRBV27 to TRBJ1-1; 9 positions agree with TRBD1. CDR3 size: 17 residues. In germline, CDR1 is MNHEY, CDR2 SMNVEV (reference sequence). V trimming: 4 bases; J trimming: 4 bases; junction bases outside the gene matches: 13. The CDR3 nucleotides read TGTGCCAGCAGTTCCCTTAGGACAGGGGTCTTATTCACTGAAGCTTTCTTT. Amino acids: CASSSLRTGVLFTEAFF.

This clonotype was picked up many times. The CDR3 bases are TGTGCCAGCTCACCAGCAGGGGAATATGGCTACACCTTC. It is translated as CASSPAGEYGYTF. The chain couples TRBV27 to TRBJ1-2; possible D gene TRBD1, 6 bases. Trimming cost V 8 bases and J 5 bases, with 15 bases left between them. Germline V gene data show CDR1 as MNHEY and CDR2 as SMNVEV (reference sequence). The length of the CDR3 is 13 residues.

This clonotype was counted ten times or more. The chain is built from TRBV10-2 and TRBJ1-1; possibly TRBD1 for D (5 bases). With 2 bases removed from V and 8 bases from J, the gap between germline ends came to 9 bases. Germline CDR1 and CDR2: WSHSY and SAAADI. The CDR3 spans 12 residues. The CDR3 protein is CASSEMKGEAFF. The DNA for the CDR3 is TGCGCCAGCAGTGAGATGAAGGGGGAAGCTTTCTTT.

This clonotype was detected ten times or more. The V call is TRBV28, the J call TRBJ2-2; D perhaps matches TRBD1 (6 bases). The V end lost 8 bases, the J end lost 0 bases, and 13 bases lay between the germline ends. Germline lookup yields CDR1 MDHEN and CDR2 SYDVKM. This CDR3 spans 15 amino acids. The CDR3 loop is CASLIGTSNTGELFF. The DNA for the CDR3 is TGTGCCAGCCTCATCGGGACATCGAACACCGGGGAGCTGTTTTTT.

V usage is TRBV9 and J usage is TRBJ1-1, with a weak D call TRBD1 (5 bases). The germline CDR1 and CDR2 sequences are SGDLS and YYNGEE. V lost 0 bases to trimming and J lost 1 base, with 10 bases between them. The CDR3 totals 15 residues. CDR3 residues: CASSVVGGANTEAFF. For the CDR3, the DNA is TGTGCCAGCAGCGTAGTTGGAGGGGCGAACACTGAAGCTTTCTTT. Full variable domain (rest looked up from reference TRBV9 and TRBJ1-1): DSGVTQTPKHLITATGQRVTLRCSPRSGDLSVYWYQQSLDQGLQFLIQYYNGEERAKGNILERFSAQQFPDLHSELNLSSLELGDSALYFCASSVVGGANTEAFFGQGTRLTVV.

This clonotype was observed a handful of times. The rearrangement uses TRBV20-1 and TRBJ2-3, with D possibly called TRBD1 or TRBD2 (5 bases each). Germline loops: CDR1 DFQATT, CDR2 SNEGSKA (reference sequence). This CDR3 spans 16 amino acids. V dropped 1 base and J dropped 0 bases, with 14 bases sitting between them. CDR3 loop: CSARVLGVRSTDTQYF. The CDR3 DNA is TGCAGTGCTAGAGTTCTGGGGGTCCGTAGCACAGATACGCAGTATTTT.

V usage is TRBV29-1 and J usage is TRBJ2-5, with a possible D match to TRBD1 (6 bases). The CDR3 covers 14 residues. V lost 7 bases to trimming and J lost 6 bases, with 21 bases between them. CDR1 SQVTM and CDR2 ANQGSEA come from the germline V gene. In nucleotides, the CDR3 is TGCAGCGCCCCCGTCCAGGGACACCGAAAGACCCAGTACTTC. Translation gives CSAPVQGHRKTQYF. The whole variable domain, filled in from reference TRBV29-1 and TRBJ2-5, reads SAVISQKPSRDICQRGTSLTIQCQVDSQVTMMFWYRQQPGQSLTLIATANQGSEATYESGFVIDKFPISRPNLTFSTLTVSNMSPEDSSIYLCSAPVQGHRKTQYFGPGTRLLVL.

CDR3 protein: CSVEDRETDTQYF. Here the CDR3 DNA reads TGCAGCGTTGAGGACAGGGAAACAGATACGCAGTATTTT. The chain joins TRBV29-1 to TRBJ2-3; 8 positions match TRBD1. There are 13 residues in the CDR3. Trimming at V came to 3 bases and at J to 3 bases, leaving 2 bases not matched to a gene. Germline V lookup: CDR1 SQVTM, CDR2 ANQGSEA.